The present entry profiles one T cell receptor (beta chain) with its context. The sample is drawn from a study of T-cell memory formation after mild COVID-19. TCRdb called the 5' RACE reads again in MiXCR, with one record for every CDR3 protein. The data show 450,000 or so distinct CDR3 sequences, with nearly 25% seen just once and about an eighth held by the top ten. The CDR3 has 13 residues. V was shortened by 8 bases and J by 6 bases, with 17 bases between the two germline ends. The chain joins TRBV12-3 or TRBV12-4 to TRBJ2-7, with D maybe TRBD1 (6 bases). The source is an adult woman who had mild COVID-19 (a few samples of this study predate the infection). Cell type and time point are not known. The specimen was PBMCs or a T cell subset sorted from them (not recorded which). The CDR3 DNA reads as TGTGCCAGCCGCAATCGGGACATCAGCGAGCAGTACTTC. It encodes CASRNRDISEQYF.